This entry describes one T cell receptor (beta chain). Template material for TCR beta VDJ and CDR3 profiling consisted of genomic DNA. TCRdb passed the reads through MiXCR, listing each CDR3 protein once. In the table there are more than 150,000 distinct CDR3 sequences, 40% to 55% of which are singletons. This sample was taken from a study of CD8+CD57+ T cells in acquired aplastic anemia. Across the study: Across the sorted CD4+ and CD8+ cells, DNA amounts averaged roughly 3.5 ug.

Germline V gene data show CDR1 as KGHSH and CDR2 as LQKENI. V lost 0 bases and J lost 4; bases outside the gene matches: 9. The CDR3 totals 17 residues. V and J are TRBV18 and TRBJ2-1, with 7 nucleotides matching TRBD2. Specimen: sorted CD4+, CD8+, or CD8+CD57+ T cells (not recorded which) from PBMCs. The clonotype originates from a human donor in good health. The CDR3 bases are TGTGCCAGCTCACCACCGAAGGGAGGGGACTCGTACAATGAGCAGTTCTTC. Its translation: CASSPPKGGDSYNEQFF. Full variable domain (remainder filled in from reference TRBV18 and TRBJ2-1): NAGVMQNPRHLVRRRGQEARLRCSPMKGHSHVYWYRQLPEEGLKFMVYLQKENIIDESGMPKERFSAEFPKEGPSILRIQQVVRGDSAAYFCASSPPKGGDSYNEQFFGPGTRLTVL.